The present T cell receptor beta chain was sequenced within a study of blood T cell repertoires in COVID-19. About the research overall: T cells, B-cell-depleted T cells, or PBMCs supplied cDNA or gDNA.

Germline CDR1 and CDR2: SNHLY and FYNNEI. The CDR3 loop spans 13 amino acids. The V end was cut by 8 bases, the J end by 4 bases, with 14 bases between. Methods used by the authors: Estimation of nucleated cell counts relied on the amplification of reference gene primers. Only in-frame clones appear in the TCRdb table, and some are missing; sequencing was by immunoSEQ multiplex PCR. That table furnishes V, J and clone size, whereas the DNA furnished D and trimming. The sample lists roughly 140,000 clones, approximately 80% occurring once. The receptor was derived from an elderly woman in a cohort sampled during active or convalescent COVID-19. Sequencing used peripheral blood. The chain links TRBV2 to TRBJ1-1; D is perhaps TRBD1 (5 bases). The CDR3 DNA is TGTGCCAGCTCCCTCGGCAGGGCCACTGAAGCTTTCTTT. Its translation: CASSLGRATEAFF.